The clone carrying this T cell receptor (beta chain) was seen a handful of times. Several immunoSEQ plates received, in even portions, the genomic DNA of each subset. Sequencing was performed with immunoSEQ multiplex PCR; in TCRdb, only in-frame clones are kept and a portion is missing. The sample lists roughly 490,000 clones, less than 80% seen once, with over 10% in the top ten. This sample is part of a study of shared clonotypes between healthy human individuals. Background on the study: Donor composition was a couple of women and three men, aged 18 to 49.

Trimming removed 7 bases at V and 9 bases at J, with 20 bases between. Germline CDR1 reads SGHNT; CDR2 reads YYREEE (reference sequence). The CDR3 runs to 14 residues. The clonotype comes from a woman between 40 and 50 years old in good health. Some clones in this sample may be carry-over from other donors' samples. The sample consisted of PBMCs. This chain joins TRBV5-4 and TRBJ2-4; a weak D match, TRBD1 (5 bases). As DNA, the CDR3 is TGTGCCAGCCTCGACCGGCAGGGAAAAGGCATTCAGTACTTC. Translating it yields CASLDRQGKGIQYF.